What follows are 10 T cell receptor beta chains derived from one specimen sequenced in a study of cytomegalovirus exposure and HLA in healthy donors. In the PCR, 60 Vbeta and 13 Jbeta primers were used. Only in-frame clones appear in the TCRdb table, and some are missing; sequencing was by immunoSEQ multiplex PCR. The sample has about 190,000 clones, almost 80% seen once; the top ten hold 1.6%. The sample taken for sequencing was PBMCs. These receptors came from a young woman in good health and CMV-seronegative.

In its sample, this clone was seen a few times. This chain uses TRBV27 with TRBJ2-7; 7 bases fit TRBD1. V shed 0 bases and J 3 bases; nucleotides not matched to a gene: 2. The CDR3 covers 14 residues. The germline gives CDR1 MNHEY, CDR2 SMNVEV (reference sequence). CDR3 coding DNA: TGTGCCAGCAGTTTATCAGCAGGGGGCTACGAGCAGTACTTC. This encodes CASSLSAGGYEQYF.

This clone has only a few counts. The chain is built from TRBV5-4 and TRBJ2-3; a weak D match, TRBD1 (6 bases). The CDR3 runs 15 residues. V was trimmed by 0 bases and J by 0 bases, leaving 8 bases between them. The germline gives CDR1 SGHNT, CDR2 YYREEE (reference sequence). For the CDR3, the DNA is TGTGCCAGCAGCTTGGGCAGGGGAAGCACAGATACGCAGTATTTT. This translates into CASSLGRGSTDTQYF. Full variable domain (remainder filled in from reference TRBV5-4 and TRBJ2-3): ETGVTQSPTHLIKTRGQQVTLRCSSQSGHNTVSWYQQALGQGPQFIFQYYREEENGRGNFPPRFSGLQFPNYSSELNVNALELDDSALYLCASSLGRGSTDTQYFGPGTRLTVL.

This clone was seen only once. CDR3 coding DNA: TGTGCCAGCAGTTCCGGGACAGTATTATCACCCCTCCACTTT. This translates into CASSSGTVLSPLHF. The chain recombines TRBV28 with TRBJ1-6, with 7 bases identical to TRBD1. The CDR3 spans 14 residues. CDR1 is MDHEN and CDR2 is SYDVKM in the germline V gene. Trimming removed 4 bases from V and 10 bases from J; junction bases left unmatched: 7.

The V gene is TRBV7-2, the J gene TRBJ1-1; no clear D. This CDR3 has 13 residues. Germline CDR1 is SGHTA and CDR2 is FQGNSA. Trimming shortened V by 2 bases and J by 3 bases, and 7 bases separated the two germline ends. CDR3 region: CASSLPGYTEAFF. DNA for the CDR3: TGTGCCAGCAGCTTACCGGGGTACACTGAAGCTTTCTTT.

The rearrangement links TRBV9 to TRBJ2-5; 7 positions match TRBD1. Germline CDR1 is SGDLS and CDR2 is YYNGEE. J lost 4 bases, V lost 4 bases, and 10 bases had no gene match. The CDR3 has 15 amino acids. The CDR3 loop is CASSPTGRGAETQYF. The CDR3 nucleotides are TGTGCCAGCAGCCCGACAGGGCGAGGGGCAGAGACCCAGTACTTC. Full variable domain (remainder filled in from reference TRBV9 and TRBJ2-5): DSGVTQTPKHLITATGQRVTLRCSPRSGDLSVYWYQQSLDQGLQFLIQYYNGEERAKGNILERFSAQQFPDLHSELNLSSLELGDSALYFCASSPTGRGAETQYFGPGTRLLVL.

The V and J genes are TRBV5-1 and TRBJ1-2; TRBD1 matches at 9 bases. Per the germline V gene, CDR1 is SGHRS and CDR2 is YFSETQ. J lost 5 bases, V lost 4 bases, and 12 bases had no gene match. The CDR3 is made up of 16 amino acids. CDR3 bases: TGCGCCAGCAGCCGATTCGGGACAGGGAAGGGTTATGGCTACACCTTC. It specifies CASSRFGTGKGYGYTF.

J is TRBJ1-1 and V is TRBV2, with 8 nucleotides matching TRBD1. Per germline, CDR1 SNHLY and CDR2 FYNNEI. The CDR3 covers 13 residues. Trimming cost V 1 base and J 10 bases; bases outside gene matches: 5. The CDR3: CASSEDRGSGAFF. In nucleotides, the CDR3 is TGTGCCAGCAGTGAAGACAGGGGGTCTGGAGCTTTCTTT.

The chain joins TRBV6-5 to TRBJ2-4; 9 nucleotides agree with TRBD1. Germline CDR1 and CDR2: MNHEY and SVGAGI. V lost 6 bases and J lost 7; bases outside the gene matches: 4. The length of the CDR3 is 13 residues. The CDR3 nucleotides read TGTGCCAGCAGAAAAGGACAGGGGAACATTCAGTACTTC. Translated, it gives CASRKGQGNIQYF.

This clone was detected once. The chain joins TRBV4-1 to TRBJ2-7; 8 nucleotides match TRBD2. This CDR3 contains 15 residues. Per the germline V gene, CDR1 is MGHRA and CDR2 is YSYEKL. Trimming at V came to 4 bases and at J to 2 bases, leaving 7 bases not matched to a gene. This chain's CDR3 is CASSLSSGGPYEQYF. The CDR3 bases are TGCGCCAGCAGCCTTAGCTCGGGGGGGCCCTACGAGCAGTACTTC.

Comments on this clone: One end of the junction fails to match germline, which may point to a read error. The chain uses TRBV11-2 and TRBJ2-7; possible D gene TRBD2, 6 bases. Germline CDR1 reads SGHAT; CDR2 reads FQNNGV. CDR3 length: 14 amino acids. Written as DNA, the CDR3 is TGTGCCAGCAGCCCATTAGCGGTCTCCAACGAGCAGTACTTC. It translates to CASSPLAVSNEQYF.